These 10 T cell receptor beta chains were sequenced from one sample in a study of vaccination and CD4 T cells after COVID-19. Their target antigens are unknown. Cultured CD4+ T-cell DNA underwent Oncomine TCR Beta short-read sequencing. A single record per CDR3 protein comes from TCRdb applying MiXCR to the PCR reads. This table holds fewer than 16,000 distinct CDR3 sequences, 53% found once. Sample treatment: roughly ten-day PBMC culture with coronavirus spike peptide pools or control peptides (ViraFEST assay). Sequencing input: CD4+ T cells from blood, cultured in vitro. These receptors came from a human donor who had recovered from COVID-19.

By sample fraction, this clonotype is medium-sized. V gene TRBV15 combines with J gene TRBJ2-1; D unclear. Germline assignment: CDR1 LNHNV and CDR2 YYDKDF (reference sequence). With 0 bases removed from V and 9 bases from J, the gap between germline ends came to 9 bases. This CDR3 is built from 13 residues. The CDR3 protein is CATSRDQNGEQFF. The CDR3 DNA is TGTGCCACCAGCAGAGATCAAAATGGTGAGCAGTTCTTC.

This clonotype was counted a few times. This chain links TRBV20-1 with TRBJ1-2; 10 nucleotides align to TRBD1. Trimming at V came to 4 bases and at J to 4 bases, leaving 6 bases not matched to a gene. The germline V gene encodes CDR1 DFQATT and CDR2 SNEGSKA (reference sequence). This CDR3 is 14 amino acids long. The CDR3 DNA reads TGCAGTGCTAAAGGGACAGGGGAGTTCTATGGCTACACCTTC. Its translation is CSAKGTGEFYGYTF.

The chain is built from TRBV21-1 and TRBJ1-2. TRBV21-1 is flagged as a pseudogene. The CDR3 length is 11 residues. This CDR3 reads CASSKREGYTF. For the CDR3, the DNA is TGTGCCAGCAGCAAAAGGGAAGGCTACACCTTC.

The J gene is TRBJ1-2, the V gene TRBV12-3 or TRBV12-4, with 8 bases aligning to TRBD1. CDR3 size: 14 residues. The J segment lost 6 bases and the V segment lost 5 bases, leaving 8 bases of the junction unmatched. CDR3 protein: CASSGGQGINGYTF. The CDR3 DNA reads as TGTGCCAGCAGTGGCGGACAGGGTATCAATGGCTACACCTTC.

The chain joins TRBV6-1 to TRBJ1-3; TRBD1 is a possible D gene (6 bases). Trimming left V 7 bases short and J 4 bases short, with 11 bases between. From germline, CDR1 is MNHNS and CDR2 SASEGT. The CDR3 is 13 amino acids. In DNA form, the CDR3 reads TGTGCCAGCACCCGAGACAGGGGAAACACCATATATTTT. Residues: CASTRDRGNTIYF.

The chain combines TRBV20-1 with TRBJ1-6; no firm D call. With 0 bases removed from V and 3 bases from J, the gap between germline ends came to 9 bases. The CDR3 covers 15 residues. CDR1 and CDR2 (germline): DFQATT, SNEGSKA (reference sequence). The CDR3 coding sequence is TGCAGTGCTAGAGAGCAGACCGACTATAATTCACCCCTCCACTTT. Translation gives CSAREQTDYNSPLHF.

The genes are TRBV7-9 and TRBJ2-3; 11 bases line up with TRBD1. This CDR3 has 16 residues. The trim removed 1 base at V and 6 bases at J, leaving 6 bases unmatched. Germline loops: CDR1 SEHNR, CDR2 FQNEAQ (reference sequence). As DNA, the CDR3 is TGTGCCAGCAGCTTAGTAGGACAGGGGGCAAGGGATACGCAGTATTTT. Residues: CASSLVGQGARDTQYF.

This clonotype qualifies as medium-sized. The J gene is TRBJ1-5, the V gene TRBV20-1, with D unresolved. The CDR3 consists of 13 residues. The germline V and J ends were trimmed by 0 bases and 13 bases, with 16 bases remaining between them. Germline values: CDR1 DFQATT, CDR2 SNEGSKA (reference sequence). CDR3 loop: CSARDPSTLRQHF. Here the CDR3 DNA reads TGCAGTGCTAGAGATCCCAGTACTCTCAGGCAGCATTTT.

This chain joins TRBV20-1 and TRBJ1-2; D is undetermined. V lost 2 bases to trimming and J lost 8 bases, with 18 bases between them. The germline CDR1 and CDR2 sequences are DFQATT and SNEGSKA (reference sequence). The CDR3 is 14 residues long. The DNA of the CDR3 is TGCAGTGCTAGATCAGAAAGAGAATCAGGCGGCTACACCTTC. Translating it yields CSARSERESGGYTF.

In its sample, this clonotype ranks as medium-sized. The V gene is TRBV6-1, the J gene TRBJ2-7; D uncertain. CDR1 and CDR2 (germline): MNHNS, SASEGT. V was pared by 7 bases and J by 4 bases, with 20 bases between. This CDR3 contains 15 residues. CDR3 amino acids: CASTKPRGLSYEQYF. CDR3 DNA: TGTGCCAGCACCAAACCCAGAGGTCTAAGTTACGAGCAGTACTTC.